The entry that follows covers one T cell receptor (beta chain) sequence. Genomic DNA served as template for TCR beta VDJ and CDR3 profiling. TCRdb used MiXCR to reprocess the reads, holding one entry per CDR3 protein. The sample contains about 220,000 distinct CDR3 sequences, roughly 35% of which appear only once. The data belong to a study of CD8+CD57+ T cells in acquired aplastic anemia. Germline V gene sequence: CDR1 ENHRY, CDR2 SYGVKD. Trimming left V 3 bases short and J 3 bases short, with 5 bases between. The CDR3 has 12 amino acids. Sample: sorted CD4+, CD8+, or CD8+CD57+ T cells (not recorded which) from PBMCs. V gene TRBV10-3 combines with J gene TRBJ1-2, with D unresolved. This clonotype originated in a human donor in good health, serving as a control. CDR3 residues: CAISDGDYGYTF. CDR3 coding DNA: TGTGCCATCAGTGACGGGGACTATGGCTACACCTTC.